What follows are 26 T cell receptor beta chains derived from one specimen sequenced in a study of T cell responses to AZD1222 COVID-19 vaccine. Data came from immunoSEQ multiplex PCR; TCRdb stores just in-frame clones and leaves some out. This sample has fewer than 150,000 clones, with 88% found just once. This sample comprised peripheral blood, obtained 28 days after the second AZD1222 dose. These receptor sequences come from an adult who received the AZD1222 COVID-19 vaccine.

The CDR3 is CASRLAGSNTGELFF. The CDR3 DNA sequence: TGTGCCAGCAGACTCGCGGGGTCGAACACCGGGGAGCTGTTTTTT. The chain has TRBV11-2 and TRBJ2-2; weak D call: TRBD2 (6 bases). The length of the CDR3 is 15 residues. The V gene lost 6 bases and the J gene lost 0 bases, with 11 bases spanning the gap. Germline V gene sequence: CDR1 SGHAT, CDR2 FQNNGV.

This chain links TRBV5-4 with TRBJ2-7; D possibly corresponds to TRBD2 (6 bases). The CDR3 sequence is 14 residues long. Trimming took 5 bases from V and 4 from J, leaving 16 bases between them. Germline values: CDR1 SGHNT, CDR2 YYREEE (reference sequence). CDR3 in amino acids: CASSSSGDWYEQYF. The CDR3, as DNA: TGTGCCAGCAGTTCGTCGGGAGATTGGTACGAGCAGTACTTC.

This chain links TRBV29-1 with TRBJ1-2, with a possible D match to TRBD1 (6 bases). From germline, CDR1 is SQVTM and CDR2 ANQGSEA. The CDR3 loop spans 12 amino acids. V dropped 6 bases and J dropped 8 bases, with 16 bases sitting between them. The CDR3 DNA sequence: TGCAGCGTCTCACAGGGAACTCGGGGCTACACCTTC. The encoded protein is CSVSQGTRGYTF.

This CDR3 reads CAINSPAETGNNEQFF. The CDR3 bases are TGTGCCATCAACTCCCCGGCGGAGACAGGTAACAATGAGCAGTTCTTC. The chain uses TRBV10-3 and TRBJ2-1, with D tentatively TRBD1 (6 bases). The CDR3 covers 16 residues. The ends were cut back, 7 bases at V and 5 bases at J, with 21 bases in the middle. Germline CDR1 is ENHRY and CDR2 is SYGVKD.

The chain carries TRBV24-1 and TRBJ2-1; 8 bases fit TRBD2. V lost 3 bases to trimming and J lost 6 bases; unmatched junction nucleotides: 9. Germline V gene lookup returns CDR1 KGHDR and CDR2 SFDVKD. The CDR3 loop spans 16 amino acids. CDR3 sequence: CATSDTTSGAGNEQFF. Written as DNA, the CDR3 is TGTGCCACCAGTGATACAACTAGCGGCGCGGGCAATGAGCAGTTCTTC.

This rearrangement joins TRBV7-8 to TRBJ1-1; D not resolved. The CDR3 is 13 residues long. The V end lost 1 base, the J end lost 1 base, and 4 bases lay between the germline ends. Germline CDR1 and CDR2: SGHVS and FQNEAQ. CDR3 nucleotides: TGTGCCAGCAGCTTAGGCGCGAACACTGAAGCTTTCTTT. This sequence encodes CASSLGANTEAFF.

The chain recombines TRBV25-1 with TRBJ1-5; D is unclear. This CDR3 region has 15 residues. The V gene lost 2 bases and the J gene lost 6 bases, with 14 bases spanning the gap. Germline assignment: CDR1 MGHDK and CDR2 SYGVNS. CDR3 DNA: TGTGCCAGCAGTGAAGTAGGGCGAGAGGGTCAGCCCCAGCATTTT. This sequence encodes CASSEVGREGQPQHF.

The chain uses TRBV11-2 and TRBJ2-7; no definite D call. This CDR3 spans 10 amino acids. Germline values: CDR1 SGHAT, CDR2 FQNNGV. V was clipped by 5 bases and J by 3 bases, with 2 bases between them. DNA for the CDR3: TGTGCCAGCAGCCACTACGAGCAGTACTTC. Protein product: CASSHYEQYF.

The V call is TRBV7-8, the J call TRBJ1-1; 9 bases fit TRBD1. Germline V CDR1 and CDR2: SGHVS, FQNEAQ. The CDR3 is made up of 13 amino acids. Trimming cost V 8 bases and J 6 bases; bases outside gene matches: 7. CDR3 DNA: TGTGCCAGCGGACTAAGGACAGGGGCTGAAGCTTTCTTT. Translating it yields CASGLRTGAEAFF.

This chain links TRBV4-3 with TRBJ2-7, with 9 bases identical to TRBD2. CDR1 is LGHNA and CDR2 is YSLEER in the germline V gene. CDR3 length equals 17 residues. J lost 5 bases, V lost 1 base, and 12 bases had no gene match. The DNA for the CDR3 is TGCGCCAGCAGCCAAGGCCCCCTTAGCGGGAGTAGCAACGAGCAGTACTTC. Its translation: CASSQGPLSGSSNEQYF.

The chain recombines TRBV28 with TRBJ2-2; D uncertain. Trimming removed 6 bases at V and 6 bases at J, with 5 bases between. From germline, CDR1 is MDHEN and CDR2 SYDVKM. The CDR3 loop spans 11 amino acids. The CDR3 coding sequence is TGTGCCAGCAGGCTGTCCGGGGAGCTGTTTTTT. Translation: CASRLSGELFF.

V is TRBV27 and J is TRBJ2-7, with 7 bases lining up with TRBD1. The germline V gene encodes CDR1 MNHEY and CDR2 SMNVEV (reference sequence). The V gene end was trimmed by 7 bases and the J gene end by 1 base; junction bases not matched to a gene: 7. The CDR3 contains 14 residues. The CDR3 loop is CASKFQGDSYEQYF. The CDR3 coding sequence is TGTGCCAGCAAGTTCCAGGGGGATTCCTACGAGCAGTACTTC.

The V call is TRBV24-1, the J call TRBJ1-5; 8 nucleotides agree with TRBD1. The V and J ends lost 4 bases and 6 bases, in that order; junction bases with no gene match: 7. This CDR3 comprises 15 residues. Germline CDR1 and CDR2: KGHDR and SFDVKD. For the CDR3, the DNA is TGTGCCACCAGTGACGATCGGACAGGGAGTCAGCCCCAGCATTTT. It codes for CATSDDRTGSQPQHF.

The rearrangement joins TRBV7-2 to TRBJ2-7; tentatively, D is TRBD2 (6 bases). From germline, CDR1 is SGHTA and CDR2 FQGNSA. The germline V and J ends were trimmed by 5 bases and 0 bases, with 14 bases remaining between them. The CDR3 is 15 amino acids. This CDR3 reads CASSPREMSSYEQYF. The CDR3 region has the DNA TGTGCCAGCAGCCCACGGGAGATGAGCTCCTACGAGCAGTACTTC.

This clone was counted once. V usage is TRBV2 and J usage is TRBJ2-7; perhaps D is TRBD1 or TRBD2 (6 bases each). Germline CDR1 SNHLY, CDR2 FYNNEI. This CDR3 comprises 17 residues. V was cut by 0 bases and J by 6 bases, with 21 bases left in between. The CDR3, as DNA: TGTGCCAGCAGTGAAGCTTGGTTAGGGGGGCATTCTGGCGAGCAGTACTTC. Translation gives CASSEAWLGGHSGEQYF.

This clone was recorded a few times. The V and J genes are TRBV19 and TRBJ1-3; possible D gene TRBD1, 6 bases. CDR3 size: 13 residues. The germline V gene has CDR1 LNHDA and CDR2 SQIVND (reference sequence). Trimming took off 5 bases at V and 7 bases at J, with 12 bases between the two ends. The CDR3 bases are TGTGCCAGTAGTCCTACAGGGCTCAACACCATATATTTT. This sequence encodes CASSPTGLNTIYF.

In this sample, this clone turned up once. J is TRBJ2-1 and V is TRBV27, with a tentative D call TRBD2 (6 bases). The length of the CDR3 is 15 residues. The V gene lost 6 bases and the J gene lost 7 bases, with 19 bases spanning the gap. Germline loops: CDR1 MNHEY, CDR2 SMNVEV (reference sequence). As DNA, the CDR3 is TGTGCCAGCAGACACCTAAAATTAGCGGTTAATGAGCAGTTCTTC. Translation gives CASRHLKLAVNEQFF.

The J gene is TRBJ2-5, the V gene TRBV28, with D hard to call. Trimming cost V 1 base and J 2 bases, with 5 bases left between them. CDR1 is MDHEN and CDR2 is SYDVKM in the germline V gene. This CDR3 is built from 13 residues. CDR3 protein: CASSLSFQETQYF. The CDR3 DNA is TGTGCCAGCAGTTTATCCTTTCAAGAGACCCAGTACTTC.

The chain links TRBV6-4 to TRBJ2-3; no clear D. V was cut by 4 bases and J by 3 bases, with 8 bases left in between. Per germline, CDR1 MRHNA and CDR2 SNTAGT. The CDR3 contains 13 residues. This chain's CDR3 is CASSVVETDTQYF. In DNA form, the CDR3 reads TGTGCCAGCAGTGTTGTAGAGACAGATACGCAGTATTTT.

The chain combines TRBV15 with TRBJ1-6, with D perhaps matching TRBD1 (6 bases). Germline V CDR1 and CDR2: LNHNV, YYDKDF (reference sequence). The V gene lost 1 base and the J gene lost 0 bases, with 10 bases spanning the gap. The CDR3 runs 17 residues. CDR3 loop: CATSRAQGTSYNSPLHF. The CDR3 nucleotides read TGTGCCACCAGCAGAGCCCAGGGGACCTCCTATAATTCACCCCTCCACTTT.

V gene TRBV18 combines with J gene TRBJ1-5; 7 bases match TRBD1. Germline CDR1 reads KGHSH; CDR2 reads LQKENI. This CDR3 has 14 amino acids. The ends lost 6 bases at V and 2 bases at J; junction bases unmatched: 4. CDR3 protein: CASSQGGGNQPQHF. The CDR3 region has the DNA TGTGCCAGCTCCCAGGGGGGGGGCAATCAGCCCCAGCATTTT.

The rearrangement links TRBV18 to TRBJ1-1; D possibly corresponds to TRBD1 (5 bases). Trimming cost V 0 bases and J 5 bases, with 13 bases left between them. This CDR3 region has 15 residues. Germline V gene lookup returns CDR1 KGHSH and CDR2 LQKENI. CDR3 residues: CASSPPRAGGTEAFF. The CDR3 region has the DNA TGTGCCAGCTCACCACCGCGGGCCGGGGGAACTGAAGCTTTCTTT.

The V call is TRBV28, the J call TRBJ1-5; the D is unclear. Germline V gene lookup returns CDR1 MDHEN and CDR2 SYDVKM. This CDR3 contains 15 residues. The germline V and J ends were trimmed by 2 bases and 4 bases, with 12 bases remaining between them. The CDR3 nucleotides are TGTGCCAGCAGTTTAGGGGTGAGGGAAAATCAGCCCCAGCATTTT. It yields the protein CASSLGVRENQPQHF.

The genes are TRBV6-4 and TRBJ2-2, with TRBD2 matching over 8 bases. The CDR3 is 14 amino acids. The V gene's germline CDR1 is MRHNA and CDR2 SNTAGT. V was clipped by 3 bases and J by 3 bases; unmatched bases: 0. CDR3 DNA sequence: TGTGCCAGCAGTGAAGCGGGAGACACCGGGGAGCTGTTTTTT. Protein: CASSEAGDTGELFF.

The V call is TRBV28, the J call TRBJ1-4; 8 bases are a match to TRBD1. V dropped 3 bases and J dropped 7; count of bases not matched to a gene: 7. The germline CDR1 and CDR2 sequences are MDHEN and SYDVKM. The CDR3 sequence is 15 residues long. The CDR3 is CASSFGTGGAEKLFF. CDR3 sequence (DNA): TGTGCCAGCAGTTTTGGGACAGGAGGGGCTGAAAAACTGTTTTTT.

The V call is TRBV28, the J call TRBJ2-2; 9 bases are shared with TRBD1. Germline values: CDR1 MDHEN, CDR2 SYDVKM. This CDR3 has 15 residues. V gave up 10 bases and J gave up 2 bases; unmatched junction bases: 8. The CDR3 region has the DNA TGTGCCACTTCCGGGACAGGGACAAACACCGGGGAGCTGTTTTTT. It encodes CATSGTGTNTGELFF. Combining the CDR3 with reference TRBV28 and TRBJ2-2 gives the whole variable domain DVKVTQSSRYLVKRTGEKVFLECVQDMDHENMFWYRQDPGLGLRLIYFSYDVKMKEKGDIPEGYSVSREKKERFSLILESASTNQTSMYLCATSGTGTNTGELFFGEGSRLTVL.